Sequencing of this T cell receptor (beta chain) was carried out in a study of cytomegalovirus exposure and HLA in healthy donors (dated by TCRdb to between 2016 and 2019). Some background on the complete study: According to a later analysis, one platform produced both the 120 validation repertoires and the 670 or so repertoires of the first cohort. The study was designed to test whether signatures of past pathogen exposure could be identified by cataloging public T cell receptors. A separate validation cohort of 100 to 150 different subjects was used in addition to the roughly 670-subject first cohort. To predict cytomegalovirus infection status, the study brought together high-throughput TCR immunosequencing, statistical association of individual TCRs with disease status, and machine learning.

The study at large found these results: While some public TCRs were present in many individuals, most TCR sequences turned up only very rarely across donors. In vitro tests confirmed that a few of the cytomegalovirus-associated TCR beta chains recognize cytomegalovirus antigens. A later analysis lacked HLA typing for the validation cohort, so it scored co-occurrence in that cohort across all 120 or so repertoires. The study listed 150 to 200 TCR beta chains as associated with cytomegalovirus. The authors suggested that the approach could potentially be extended to other disease states and immunological phenotypes. The classifier was reported to diagnose cytomegalovirus status with high specificity and sensitivity in both the original cohort and the validation cohort. In a later analysis, TCRs clustered in the first cohort were found to also tend to co-occur in the 130 or so validation repertoires, with 94% of cluster scores above 0.

This clone has a single count. Its antigen is unknown. No base qualities exist here, and no much larger clone lies one base off it. Donors formed part of the validation cohort, which comprised over a hundred subjects and was distinct from the first cohort of fewer than 750 subjects. Trimming takes 0 bases off V and 4 bases off J; junction bases not matched to a gene: 10. The CDR3 contains 18 residues, cysteine and phenylalanine counted. Only the CDR3 part of the read is kept: 54 bases, read in frame from the first base. The germline V gene gives CDR1 as SGHRS and CDR2 as YFSETQ. Libraries came from the immunoSEQ multiplex PCR assay. Per the original workflow: To diagnose cytomegalovirus status from the catalog of TCR beta chain sequences, a statistical classification framework was built. TCRdb limited this immuneACCESS table to in-frame rearrangements with V and J called. A share of clones is missing; checked studies link under half to unresolved V genes, and the rest is unexplained. The D gene and trimming were derived from the DNA, and the V and J assignments and clone size from that table. Within this sample are 110,000 to 150,000 clones, with around 88% of them counted one time only. In total, the top ten clones hold approximately 7.5% of the sample.

Recombination connected TRBV5-1 to TRBJ2-6, and 7 bases in between align with TRBD1. The TCR was taken from a woman younger than 35 in good health and CMV-seropositive. Sequencing was done on a sample of PBMCs. The CDR3 protein is CASSLVRQGTAGANVLTF. At the DNA level, the sequence is TGCGCCAGCAGCTTGGTTAGACAGGGTACGGCCGGGGCCAACGTCCTGACTTTC.